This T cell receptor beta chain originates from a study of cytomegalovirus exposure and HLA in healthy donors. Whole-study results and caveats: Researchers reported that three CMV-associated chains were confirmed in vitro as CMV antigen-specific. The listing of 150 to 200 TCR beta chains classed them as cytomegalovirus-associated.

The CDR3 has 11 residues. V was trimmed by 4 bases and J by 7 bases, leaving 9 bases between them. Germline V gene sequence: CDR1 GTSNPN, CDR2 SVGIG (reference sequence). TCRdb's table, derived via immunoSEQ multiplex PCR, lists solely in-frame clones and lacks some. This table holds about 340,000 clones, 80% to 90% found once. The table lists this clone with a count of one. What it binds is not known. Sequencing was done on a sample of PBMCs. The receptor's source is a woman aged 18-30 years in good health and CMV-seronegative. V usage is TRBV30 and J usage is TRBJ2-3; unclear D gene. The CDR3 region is CAWMKRNTQYF. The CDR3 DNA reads TGTGCCTGGATGAAGAGGAATACGCAGTATTTT.